A selection of T cell receptor beta chains follows, all from one sample in a study of blood T cell repertoires in COVID-19. TCRdb keeps only in-frame clones here, not all; method: immunoSEQ multiplex PCR. Of under 200,000 clones listed, roughly 81% are singletons. The source material was peripheral blood. All receptors derive from a woman older than 75 with acute or convalescent COVID-19. Each CDR3 is given with its conserved first and last residue. D genes are given only for firm matches. Clone size, where shown, is once, few, many, or a class for clones that have expanded.

D	size	J	V	DNA	CDR3
NA	NA	TRBJ1-2	TRBV18	TGTGCCAGCTCACCACCGTCCACAGCTAACTATGGCTACACCTTC	CASSPPSTANYGYTF
TRBD1	NA	TRBJ2-1	TRBV13	TGTGCCAGCAGCCGATGGACAGGGGTTGGTGGCAATGAGCAGTTCTTC	CASSRWTGVGGNEQFF
NA	NA	TRBJ1-2	TRBV7-2	TGTGCCAGCAGCTTAGCGTCAGGGCTTCACTATGGCTACACCTTC	CASSLASGLHYGYTF
NA	NA	TRBJ2-1	TRBV7-2	TGTGCCAGCAGCGCCAGGGGTGGGAATGAGCAGTTCTTC	CASSARGGNEQFF
TRBD1	NA	TRBJ2-3	TRBV4-3	TGCGCCAGCAGCCAGGGCCCCGGGACAGGGTCAGATACGCAGTATTTT	CASSQGPGTGSDTQYF
NA	NA	TRBJ2-2	TRBV23-1	TGCGCCAGCAGGCCCGACAGCGCGAACACCGGGGAGCTGTTTTTT	CASRPDSANTGELFF
NA	NA	TRBJ2-2	TRBV6-1	TGTGCCAGCAGTTTTGGGCCCTCGAACACCGGGGAGCTGTTTTTT	CASSFGPSNTGELFF
TRBD2	NA	TRBJ2-7	TRBV19	TGTGCCAGTAGTCCCCCCCGAGGGACTAGCGGCCTCCTGGAGCAGTACTTC	CASSPPRGTSGLLEQYF
NA	few	TRBJ1-2	TRBV9	TGTGCCAGCAGAGAGACAGGAAGCTATGGCTACACCTTC	CASRETGSYGYTF
NA	NA	TRBJ2-6	TRBV4-3	TGCGCCAGCAGCACCTTCGAGGGAGCGCTTGGGGCCAACGTCCTGACTTTC	CASSTFEGALGANVLTF
TRBD1	NA	TRBJ2-7	TRBV10-3	TGTGCCATCAGTGAGTCGGGGTCAATCAGACAGGGGGCGCTTAGGTACGAGCAGTACTTC	CAISESGSIRQGALRYEQYF
NA	NA	TRBJ2-7	TRBV2	TGTGCCAGCATGGGCGGGTGGTCGGGGTACGAGCAGTACTTC	CASMGGWSGYEQYF
NA	once	TRBJ1-2	TRBV5-6	TGTGCCAGCATCCAGGGGTTTCTTAACTATGGCTACACCTTC	CASIQGFLNYGYTF
NA	few	TRBJ2-5	TRBV6-5	TGTGCCAGCAGTTACTCGAGTGCGGCAGTTCAAGAGACCCAGTACTTC	CASSYSSAAVQETQYF
TRBD2	NA	TRBJ2-1	TRBV11-2	TGTGCCAGCAGCTTCCTAGCGGGAGGGCCCTCCTACAATGAGCAGTTCTTC	CASSFLAGGPSYNEQFF
TRBD2	NA	TRBJ2-1	TRBV5-1	TGCGCCAGCAGCTTGGAATTGGCGGGAGCGGGCAATGAGCAGTTCTTC	CASSLELAGAGNEQFF
TRBD1	NA	TRBJ2-1	TRBV29-1	TGCAGCGTGAGGATTGGGGCAGGGGGCTCCTACAATGAGCAGTTCTTC	CSVRIGAGGSYNEQFF
TRBD1	NA	TRBJ2-1	TRBV29-1	TGCAGCGGTGTGACCAACAGGGGGTTCGCTATTAAAAATGAGCAGTTCTTC	CSGVTNRGFAIKNEQFF
NA	NA	TRBJ2-3	TRBV3-1/TRBV3-2	TGTGCCAGCAGCCAAGATCCCCCAAGCGCTACTAGCACAGATACGCAGTATTTT	CASSQDPPSATSTDTQYF
TRBD1	NA	TRBJ2-7	TRBV7-8	TGTGCCAGCAGCTCTATTAGGACAGGGGGAAGCTCCTACGAGCAGTACTTC	CASSSIRTGGSSYEQYF
TRBD1	NA	TRBJ1-2	TRBV6-5	TGTGCCAGCAGGCGGGACAGGGGGGGGTATGGCTACACCTTC	CASRRDRGGYGYTF
NA	NA	TRBJ1-6	TRBV6-2/TRBV6-3	TGTGCCAGCAGTTACGGTCAGACCTATAATTCACCCCTCCACTTT	CASSYGQTYNSPLHF
NA	NA	TRBJ2-7	TRBV18	TGTGCCAGCTCACCGGACAGCGCCGAGCAGTACTTC	CASSPDSAEQYF
NA	NA	TRBJ2-2	TRBV18	TGTGCCAGCTCACCTCCAGGGGTTGCCGGGGAGCTGTTTTTT	CASSPPGVAGELFF
NA	NA	TRBJ1-1	TRBV12-3/TRBV12-4	TGTGCCAGCACCAAAGGGCCGGGGACTGAAGCTTTCTTT	CASTKGPGTEAFF
NA	NA	TRBJ2-1	TRBV9	TGTGCCAGCAGCGTAGATCTTAGCGGCAATGAGCAGTTCTTC	CASSVDLSGNEQFF
NA	NA	TRBJ1-3	TRBV5-4	TGTGCCAGCAGCTTGGCCGGGAGAAGCTCGGGAAACACCATATATTTT	CASSLAGRSSGNTIYF
TRBD2	NA	TRBJ2-3	TRBV7-7	TGTGCTAGCAGCGCGGGACTAGCGGGCACAGATACGCAGTATTTT	CASSAGLAGTDTQYF
NA	NA	TRBJ1-1	TRBV4-3	TGCGCCAGCAGCCAACAGGGTTGGACTGAAGCTTTCTTT	CASSQQGWTEAFF
NA	NA	TRBJ1-5	TRBV30	TGTGCCTGGAGTGTAGGCAGGGTGAGGCAGCCCCAGCATTTT	CAWSVGRVRQPQHF
NA	NA	TRBJ2-7	TRBV7-9	TGTGCCAGCAGCGAAAGGGACTCGCGGGGAGAAGGCGAGCAGTACTTC	CASSERDSRGEGEQYF
NA	NA	TRBJ2-1	TRBV6-2/TRBV6-3	TGTGCCAGCAGTTACTCCCGACTCTCCTACAATGAGCAGTTCTTC	CASSYSRLSYNEQFF
NA	few	TRBJ1-6	TRBV7-2	TGTGCCAGCAGCCAAGGACAAGTGAATTCACCCCTCCACTTT	CASSQGQVNSPLHF
TRBD2	NA	TRBJ2-7	TRBV23-1	TGCGCCAGCACCCTCCTAGCGGGCCCCTACGAGCAGTACTTC	CASTLLAGPYEQYF
NA	NA	TRBJ2-5	TRBV7-2	TGTGCCAGCAGCTTATACCGGGACCAAGAGACCCAGTACTTC	CASSLYRDQETQYF
NA	NA	TRBJ2-6	TRBV7-2	TGTGCCAGACCCCGGGTGGCTGGGGCCAACGTCCTGACTTTC	CARPRVAGANVLTF
TRBD2	NA	TRBJ2-1	TRBV7-2	TGTGCCAGCAGCTTAGTCGGGACTAGGGACGACAATGAGCAGTTCTTC	CASSLVGTRDDNEQFF
TRBD1	NA	TRBJ2-3	TRBV5-1	TGCGCCAGCAGCCCTGGGACAGGGGATCAAGATACGCAGTATTTT	CASSPGTGDQDTQYF
NA	NA	TRBJ2-7	TRBV10-3	TGTGCCATCAGTGACGTTAGAAGCGAGCAGTACTTC	CAISDVRSEQYF
NA	NA	TRBJ2-7	TRBV6-5	TGTGCCAGCAGTTACTCGAGAGGAGTTACCTACGAGCAGTACTTC	CASSYSRGVTYEQYF